The source of this T cell receptor beta chain is a study of shared clonotypes between healthy human individuals (dated by TCRdb to the early 2020s). About the investigation overall: A couple of women and three men aged 18 to 49 years were included in the cohort. Blood TCR repertoires of five healthy adults were deeply sequenced to estimate repertoire size and the extent of clonotype sharing between individuals. Between about 0.8 and 8.9 billion PBMCs per donor were obtained by leukapheresis. Per donor, three plates each were used for CD4 naive and CD4 memory, two for CD8 naive, and one for CD8 memory. To increase sequencing depth and limit assay-specific biases, TCR repertoire library preparation and sequencing were carried out by different laboratories using diverse techniques.

Regarding this clone: Which antigen it targets is not known. No base-level quality is on record; no much larger clone is a single base apart.

TCR CDR3 regions were amplified from genomic DNA by multiplex PCR using the deep immunoSEQ assay. Extracted genomic DNA from each cell subset was spread evenly across all wells of several immunoSEQ 96-well plates, with each plate serving as a replicate. For sorted subsets, each replicate PCR was loaded with about 200 ng genomic DNA, equivalent to about 30,000 T cell genomes. The purified libraries were quantified using a Qubit 3.0 fluorometer, sized with a Bioanalyzer 2100, and then quantified again using the KAPA Library Quantification kit. Each immunoSEQ 96-well plate was sequenced on its own single-read 150-cycle Illumina NextSeq 550 flow cell. The source study handled its data this way. Because the immunoSEQ output held only junctional sequences and lacked quality scores, the filtering could not match the filtering applied to full-length reads. Sequences were annotated with PyIR, a Python wrapper for IgBLAST v1.9, using IMGT germline references to assign V/J genes and CDR3. Reads were removed for weak V/J assignments (E-value above 1e-6), missing CDR3, stop codons, out-of-frame junctions, or ambiguous translated residues. A V3J clonotype was defined by an identical inferred V gene, J gene, and CDR3 amino acid sequence. The percentage overlap between two repertoires was calculated by dividing the number of shared unique clonotypes by the size of the smaller repertoire. Three approaches were used to assess repertoire richness: RTK rarefaction, the Chao1 estimator, and Recon v2.1 estimates of unobserved clonotypes. Generation probabilities were computed with OLGA for all TCRbeta clonotypes obtained by the gDNA method from several donors. TCRdb's version of the immuneACCESS table is confined to in-frame rearrangements and falls short of the full clone set. An unresolved V gene accounts for under half of the shortfall where checked; the remainder is of unknown origin. From that table come the V and J calls and clone size; the DNA was used to work out D and trimming. The sample table holds roughly 380,000 clones, of which about 96% were seen once. Jointly, the top ten make up approximately 0.32% of the sample.

Overall results and qualifications from the work: Clonotypes shared by all four sorted-subset donors showed higher generation probabilities than non-shared clonotypes. Only blood was sampled, and tissue TCR repertoires likely differ from those in blood. Rarefaction of sorted-subset datasets indicated incomplete sequencing despite the large sequencing depth. Naive subsets generally had larger estimated clonotype richness than memory subsets did. When four donors were compared, the shared fraction of clonotypes was about 5.4% for naive CD4, 3.5% to 4% for naive CD8, 2% to 2.5% for memory CD4, and around 0.37% for memory CD8. The genetic and exposure-history diversity represented was limited by the small number of donors. Pairwise subsampling indicated that sequencing depth was expected to affect the degree of clonotype sharing among donors.

Donors were healthy HIV-negative adults with no recently reported acute infections or vaccinations. All donors were Caucasian adults living in Nashville, Tennessee, USA. CD8 memory samples combined magnetically selected CD45RO+ cells with CCR7-negative CD45RA+ effector memory (TemRA) cells. After blood collection by leukapheresis, PBMCs were isolated using Ficoll-Histopaque density gradient centrifugation and then cryopreserved in the vapor phase of liquid nitrogen. Analytical flow cytometry was used to check the purity and quantity of every magnetically sorted T cell population. Genomic DNA was isolated from each sorted fraction and quantified by UV absorbance on a Nanodrop 2000c. From the cysteine through the phenylalanine, the CDR3 covers 17 amino acids. Only CDR3 DNA is held: 51 bases, read in frame from base 1. V loses 5 bases of germline sequence and J loses 2 bases, and the interval between the two ends is 21 bases. The germline V gene (reference sequence) specifies SEHNR as CDR1 and FQNEAQ as CDR2.

The V and J segments used are TRBV7-9 and TRBJ1-1; TRBD1 might be the D gene, on 5 matching bases. The TCR sequence derives from a man aged 30-40 years in good health. The source material was memory CD8+ T cells sorted from blood. Per the publication, the cell subset or site label means: CD45RO+ cells pooled with CCR7-negative TemRA cells. CDR3 reads: CASSLSGHGGINTEAFF. The DNA sequence follows: TGTGCCAGCAGCCTCTCCGGACACGGAGGAATAAACACTGAAGCTTTCTTT.